The entry below gives a single T cell receptor (beta chain) sequence along with its context. This sample stems from a study of blood T cell repertoires in COVID-19. Libraries were prepared by immunoSEQ multiplex PCR; TCRdb keeps only in-frame clonotypes and omits some of them. There are over 150,000 clones in the sample; 85% to 95% occur only once, and 0.6% to 0.9% lies in the top ten. CDR1 is MNHNS, CDR2 SASEGT, per germline. Trimming removed 4 bases at V and 1 base at J, with 19 bases between. The CDR3 has 17 residues. V usage is TRBV6-1 and J usage is TRBJ1-1; D not certain. The sequenced sample consisted of peripheral blood. The sequence derives from a man aged 25 to 40 with COVID-19, enrolled during active disease. Written as DNA, the CDR3 is TGTGCCAGCAGTGGCCGGGCCCTAGCCTTCGGGAACACTGAAGCTTTCTTT. As protein: CASSGRALAFGNTEAFF.